This passage covers 32 T cell receptor beta chains from one sample sequenced in a study of OX40 agonist ivuxolimab in advanced cancers. The table came from immunoSEQ multiplex PCR; TCRdb's copy has only in-frame clones and leaves some out. In the table there are some 69,000 clones, around 90% of which are singletons. The material was CD4+ or CD8+ T cells sorted from blood, obtained in a trial of the OX40 agonist ivuxolimab. These receptors were taken from an adult with an advanced solid tumor such as melanoma, head and neck, liver or kidney cancer.

This rearrangement joins TRBV7-9 to TRBJ1-2, with 7 bases lining up with TRBD1. Germline V gene data show CDR1 as SEHNR and CDR2 as FQNEAQ (reference sequence). The CDR3 totals 14 residues. V trimming: 1 base; J trimming: 7 bases; junction bases outside the gene matches: 6. This CDR3 is CASSLEGALGGYTF. The CDR3, as DNA: TGTGCCAGCAGCTTAGAGGGGGCTTTAGGTGGCTACACCTTC.

This clone came up a few times. This chain uses TRBV2 with TRBJ1-1; 9 bases line up with TRBD1. The CDR3 is made up of 14 amino acids. The germline CDR1 and CDR2 sequences are SNHLY and FYNNEI. Unmatched junction bases numbered 7, after V lost 6 bases and J lost 5 bases. The DNA for the CDR3 is TGTGCCAGCAGGGCCGGGACAGGGAGGACTGAAGCTTTCTTT. It yields the protein CASRAGTGRTEAFF.

The CDR3 nucleotides are TGTGCCAGCAGTTCCCCCGGGACAGGCCTATTGTACGAGCAGTACTTC. This sequence encodes CASSSPGTGLLYEQYF. This rearrangement joins TRBV28 to TRBJ2-7; TRBD1 agrees at 8 bases. J lost 4 bases, V lost 4 bases, and 12 bases had no gene match. The germline gives CDR1 MDHEN, CDR2 SYDVKM. The CDR3 has 16 amino acids.

The J gene is TRBJ2-2, the V gene TRBV2; tentative D call: TRBD2 (6 bases). CDR1 and CDR2 from the germline V gene are SNHLY and FYNNEI. V lost 7 bases to trimming and J lost 4 bases, with 16 bases between them. There are 15 residues in the CDR3. In nucleotides, the CDR3 is TGTGCCAGCACCGGACTACCTCCGAGCACCGGGGAGCTGTTTTTT. Translated, it gives CASTGLPPSTGELFF.

The rearrangement uses TRBV18 and TRBJ2-1; no clear D. V lost 0 bases and J 3 bases, leaving 9 bases between the germline ends. There are 15 residues in the CDR3. The germline CDR1 and CDR2 sequences are KGHSH and LQKENI. Here the CDR3 reads CASSPPNRYYNEQFF. Written as DNA, the CDR3 is TGTGCCAGCTCACCACCGAACCGATACTACAATGAGCAGTTCTTC.

The CDR3 loop reads CASSYDGGTYEQYF. CDR3 bases: TGTGCCAGCAGTTATGATGGGGGGACCTACGAGCAGTACTTC. The V call is TRBV7-3, the J call TRBJ2-7; maybe TRBD2 (6 bases). Between the trimmed V and J ends, which lost 6 bases and 2 bases, there was a span of 14 bases. The CDR3 length is 14 residues. In germline, CDR1 is SGHTA, CDR2 FQGTGA.

V and J are TRBV6-5 and TRBJ1-1; D may be TRBD1 (6 bases). Germline CDR1 MNHEY, CDR2 SVGAGI. This CDR3 has 14 amino acids. With 7 bases removed from V and 8 bases from J, the gap between germline ends came to 20 bases. The CDR3, as DNA: TGTGCCAGCACCAAGGGGGGGCCGGGAAAAGAAGCTTTCTTT. Encoded protein: CASTKGGPGKEAFF.

The chain has TRBV6-5 and TRBJ2-7; D remains ambiguous. The CDR3 runs 11 residues. Per germline, CDR1 MNHEY and CDR2 SVGAGI. Trimming cost V 8 bases and J 5 bases, with 10 bases left between them. CDR3 sequence: CASGPNDEQYF. As DNA, the CDR3 is TGTGCCAGCGGGCCTAACGACGAGCAGTACTTC.

The chain combines TRBV5-1 with TRBJ2-5, with 8 bases aligning to TRBD2. There are 17 residues in the CDR3. Germline CDR1 is SGHRS and CDR2 is YFSETQ. V lost 1 base, J lost 0 bases, and 8 bases stayed unmatched. The CDR3 DNA reads as TGCGCCAGCAGCTTGTTGGTTGGCGGGAGGAACCAAGAGACCCAGTACTTC. Amino acid sequence: CASSLLVGGRNQETQYF. Combining the CDR3 with reference TRBV5-1 and TRBJ2-5 gives the whole variable domain KAGVTQTPRYLIKTRGQQVTLSCSPISGHRSVSWYQQTPGQGLQFLFEYFSETQRNKGNFPGRFSGRQFSNSRSEMNVSTLELGDSALYLCASSLLVGGRNQETQYFGPGTRLLVL.

The chain couples TRBV7-9 to TRBJ1-4; D is unresolved. The CDR3 runs 13 residues. Trimming shortened V by 5 bases and J by 8 bases, and 12 bases separated the two germline ends. Germline V gives CDR1 SEHNR, CDR2 FQNEAQ (reference sequence). The CDR3 spells CASSPGLDEKLFF. The CDR3 region has the DNA TGTGCCAGCAGCCCTGGGCTCGACGAAAAACTGTTTTTT.

The chain recombines TRBV28 with TRBJ2-7; 13 bases map to TRBD2. Germline values: CDR1 MDHEN, CDR2 SYDVKM. The CDR3 loop spans 15 amino acids. V was pared by 6 bases and J by 2 bases, with 4 bases of the junction left unmatched. This chain's CDR3 is CASSFTSGRAYEQYF. CDR3 nucleotide sequence: TGTGCCAGCAGCTTCACTAGCGGGAGGGCCTACGAGCAGTACTTC.

V is TRBV18 and J is TRBJ2-2, with 8 bases matching TRBD2. The CDR3 has 14 amino acids. The junction had 6 bases not matched to a gene; V was cut back by 11 bases and J by 1 base. Germline CDR1 is KGHSH and CDR2 is LQKENI. The CDR3 here is CAGRGTRNTGELFF. Written as DNA, the CDR3 is TGTGCCGGAAGGGGGACTAGGAACACCGGGGAGCTGTTTTTT. Full variable domain (missing parts from reference TRBV18 and TRBJ2-2): NAGVMQNPRHLVRRRGQEARLRCSPMKGHSHVYWYRQLPEEGLKFMVYLQKENIIDESGMPKERFSAEFPKEGPSILRIQQVVRGDSAAYFCAGRGTRNTGELFFGEGSRLTVL.

The chain is built from TRBV29-1 and TRBJ2-7; D uncertain. This CDR3 spans 13 amino acids. V was cut by 1 base and J by 3 bases, with 10 bases left in between. Germline V gene lookup returns CDR1 SQVTM and CDR2 ANQGSEA. CDR3 sequence: CSVEVGSRYEQYF. The CDR3 DNA sequence: TGCAGCGTTGAAGTGGGCTCCCGCTACGAGCAGTACTTC.

The rearrangement links TRBV2 to TRBJ2-3; D is perhaps TRBD1 or TRBD2 (5 bases each). Germline V CDR1 and CDR2: SNHLY, FYNNEI. V was trimmed by 7 bases and J by 4 bases, leaving 15 bases between them. The CDR3 is made up of 14 amino acids. This CDR3 is CASMTGMGADTQYF. CDR3 nucleotides: TGTGCCAGCATGACCGGGATGGGGGCAGATACGCAGTATTTT.

This chain connects TRBV5-6 to TRBJ2-5, with D perhaps matching TRBD2 (5 bases). The CDR3 consists of 13 residues. Per the germline V gene, CDR1 is SGHDT and CDR2 is YYEEEE. Trimming cost V 1 base and J 3 bases, with 7 bases left between them. CDR3: CASSLFGKETQYF. The CDR3 DNA is TGTGCCAGCAGCTTGTTCGGGAAAGAGACCCAGTACTTC.

The chain recombines TRBV7-3 with TRBJ1-1; no definite D call. There are 13 residues in the CDR3. Trimming removed 2 bases from V and 0 bases from J, with 4 bases in between. Germline V gene lookup returns CDR1 SGHTA and CDR2 FQGTGA. The CDR3 DNA reads TGTGCCAGCAGCTTACAGGTGAACACTGAAGCTTTCTTT. This encodes CASSLQVNTEAFF.

Here the CDR3 reads CASSLPGDQGLDTQYF. The CDR3 DNA reads TGTGCCAGCAGTTTACCCGGGGACCAGGGGTTAGATACGCAGTATTTT. The V and J genes are TRBV28 and TRBJ2-3, with D possibly TRBD1 on 6 matching bases. The CDR3 is 16 amino acids. Germline loops: CDR1 MDHEN, CDR2 SYDVKM. The V and J ends lost 2 bases and 5 bases respectively, with 17 bases between them.

The chain is built from TRBV29-1 and TRBJ1-4, with D uncertain. The V end was cut by 4 bases, the J end by 5 bases, with 11 bases between. The CDR3 loop spans 13 amino acids. Germline V gene data show CDR1 as SQVTM and CDR2 as ANQGSEA. CDR3 nucleotide sequence: TGCAGCGTTGCTCTCAGTCAAAATGAAAAACTGTTTTTT. Its translation is CSVALSQNEKLFF.

The V gene is TRBV18, the J gene TRBJ1-1; TRBD1 might be the D (5 bases). Germline V gene data show CDR1 as KGHSH and CDR2 as LQKENI. The CDR3 spans 14 residues. The V gene lost 6 bases and the J gene lost 1 base, with 12 bases spanning the gap. DNA of the CDR3: TGTGCCAGCTCCCGGGCAGGGACGAACACTGAAGCTTTCTTT. The encoded protein is CASSRAGTNTEAFF.

The CDR3 nucleotides read TGTGCCAGCATGCCAGGGACAGGTTCCTACGAGCAGTACTTC. Amino acids: CASMPGTGSYEQYF. This sequence joins TRBV28 and TRBJ2-7, with 8 bases lining up with TRBD1. The length of the CDR3 is 14 residues. V shed 7 bases, J shed 1 base, and the junction held 6 bases outside the gene matches. Germline CDR1 reads MDHEN; CDR2 reads SYDVKM. Supplemented by reference TRBV28 and TRBJ2-7, the full variable domain reads DVKVTQSSRYLVKRTGEKVFLECVQDMDHENMFWYRQDPGLGLRLIYFSYDVKMKEKGDIPEGYSVSREKKERFSLILESASTNQTSMYLCASMPGTGSYEQYFGPGTRLTVT.

V usage is TRBV2 and J usage is TRBJ1-6; tentative D call: TRBD1 (6 bases). V lost 6 bases to trimming and J lost 5 bases, with 14 bases between them. The CDR3 runs 15 residues. Germline-derived CDR1 and CDR2 are SNHLY and FYNNEI. The CDR3 region is CASSATGTNNSPLHF. Written as DNA, the CDR3 is TGTGCCAGCAGCGCGACCGGGACAAATAATTCACCCCTCCACTTT.

This rearrangement joins TRBV6-1 to TRBJ2-7, with D hard to call. Trimming shortened V by 7 bases and J by 2 bases, and 12 bases separated the two germline ends. CDR3 size: 13 residues. Germline V gene sequence: CDR1 MNHNS, CDR2 SASEGT. DNA for the CDR3: TGTGCCAGCACCCCCAACCCCCCCTACGAGCAGTACTTC. Encoded protein: CASTPNPPYEQYF.

The chain joins TRBV20-1 to TRBJ2-1; 10 positions agree with TRBD2. The V and J ends lost 8 bases and 6 bases, in that order; junction bases with no gene match: 1. The CDR3 loop spans 11 amino acids. Germline values: CDR1 DFQATT, CDR2 SNEGSKA (reference sequence). The CDR3 DNA follows: TGCAGTTTAGCGGGGGGCAATGAGCAGTTCTTC. As protein: CSLAGGNEQFF.

The V call is TRBV10-3, the J call TRBJ2-3; tentatively, D is TRBD1 (5 bases). Germline V gene data show CDR1 as ENHRY and CDR2 as SYGVKD. Trimming took 9 bases from V and 2 from J, leaving 9 bases between them. The CDR3 runs to 12 residues. CDR3 DNA sequence: TGTGCCATTAGGACAAACACAGATACGCAGTATTTT. The encoded protein is CAIRTNTDTQYF.

This chain links TRBV7-9 with TRBJ1-4, with 7 bases matching TRBD1. V was pared by 6 bases and J by 0 bases, with 4 bases of the junction left unmatched. CDR3 length: 15 amino acids. Germline CDR1 is SEHNR and CDR2 is FQNEAQ (reference sequence). The CDR3 region is CASSSDRATNEKLFF. The CDR3 nucleotides are TGTGCCAGCAGTTCCGACAGGGCAACTAATGAAAAACTGTTTTTT.

This chain connects TRBV28 to TRBJ1-1; D unclear. The length of the CDR3 is 15 residues. Germline V gene data show CDR1 as MDHEN and CDR2 as SYDVKM. Deletions cut 7 bases from V and 0 bases from J, with 15 bases between. CDR3 sequence: CASKPEGRLNTEAFF. CDR3 bases: TGTGCCAGCAAACCGGAGGGCAGACTGAACACTGAAGCTTTCTTT.

The J gene is TRBJ2-5, the V gene TRBV2; 13 positions match TRBD2. Losses at the gene ends were 6 bases for V and 2 bases for J; bases not matched to a gene: 3. There are 15 residues in the CDR3. Germline CDR1 is SNHLY and CDR2 is FYNNEI. DNA of the CDR3: TGTGCCAGCAGAGGGGGACTAGCGGGACAAGAGACCCAGTACTTC. This codes for CASRGGLAGQETQYF.

This rearrangement joins TRBV5-1 to TRBJ2-7; D may be TRBD2 (5 bases). Germline CDR1 is SGHRS and CDR2 is YFSETQ. This CDR3 spans 14 amino acids. V was pared by 5 bases and J by 4 bases, with 16 bases between. The CDR3 is CASRSSPGVYEQYF. The CDR3 DNA reads as TGCGCCAGCAGATCCAGCCCCGGGGTATACGAGCAGTACTTC.

The gene calls are TRBV9 and TRBJ1-3; weak D call: TRBD1 (6 bases). Trimming removed 4 bases at V and 3 bases at J, with 14 bases between. The CDR3 runs 15 residues. The germline gives CDR1 SGDLS, CDR2 YYNGEE. The CDR3 loop reads CASSRVGGLGNTIYF. CDR3 nucleotide sequence: TGTGCCAGCAGCCGGGTCGGGGGGCTTGGAAACACCATATATTTT.

The rearrangement uses TRBV19 and TRBJ2-1; D possibly corresponds to TRBD2 (6 bases). The CDR3 length is 17 residues. CDR1 and CDR2 from the germline V gene are LNHDA and SQIVND (reference sequence). Trimming shortened V by 0 bases and J by 0 bases, and 12 bases separated the two germline ends. The CDR3 bases are TGTGCCAGTAGTATAGAGGGACTCAGGAGCTCCTACAATGAGCAGTTCTTC. Amino acid sequence: CASSIEGLRSSYNEQFF.

Turning to this clone: The junction does not match germline at one end; this may be a read error. CDR3 sequence reads: CAIREWEQYF. As DNA, the CDR3 is TGTGCCATCAGGGAGTGGGAGCAGTACTTC. V is TRBV10-3 and J is TRBJ2-7; D gene uncertain. CDR1 is ENHRY and CDR2 is SYGVKD in the germline V gene. The CDR3 covers 10 residues.

This clone has a single count. The rearrangement links TRBV19 to TRBJ1-4; 7 bases match TRBD1. CDR3 length: 15 amino acids. Trimming at V came to 4 bases and at J to 0 bases, leaving 2 bases not matched to a gene. CDR1 LNHDA and CDR2 SQIVND come from the germline V gene (reference sequence). CDR3 sequence reads: CASSTGTATNEKLFF. The CDR3 bases are TGTGCCAGTAGTACCGGGACAGCAACTAATGAAAAACTGTTTTTT.